The sequence of this T cell receptor (beta chain) was determined in a study of PD-1 blockade in classical Hodgkin lymphoma. This clone is medium-sized by share. Each patient's relapse followed autologous stem cell transplantation, and brentuximab vedotin exposure varied. Losses at the gene ends were 6 bases for V and 6 bases for J; bases not matched to a gene: 1. The CDR3 length is 11 residues. CDR1 SNHLY and CDR2 FYNNEI come from the germline V gene. The protocol was immunoSEQ multiplex PCR, while the TCRdb copy is restricted to in-frame clones and leaves out a portion. This table holds about 46,000 clones, about three quarters found once.

This chain uses TRBV2 with TRBJ2-7, with 8 bases matching TRBD2. Sequencing was performed on peripheral blood mononuclear cells (PBMCs), taken at baseline. This receptor was taken from a human donor with classical Hodgkin lymphoma. In DNA, the CDR3 is TGTGCCAGCAGCGGGGGGGGCGAGCAGTACTTC. It translates to CASSGGGEQYF.